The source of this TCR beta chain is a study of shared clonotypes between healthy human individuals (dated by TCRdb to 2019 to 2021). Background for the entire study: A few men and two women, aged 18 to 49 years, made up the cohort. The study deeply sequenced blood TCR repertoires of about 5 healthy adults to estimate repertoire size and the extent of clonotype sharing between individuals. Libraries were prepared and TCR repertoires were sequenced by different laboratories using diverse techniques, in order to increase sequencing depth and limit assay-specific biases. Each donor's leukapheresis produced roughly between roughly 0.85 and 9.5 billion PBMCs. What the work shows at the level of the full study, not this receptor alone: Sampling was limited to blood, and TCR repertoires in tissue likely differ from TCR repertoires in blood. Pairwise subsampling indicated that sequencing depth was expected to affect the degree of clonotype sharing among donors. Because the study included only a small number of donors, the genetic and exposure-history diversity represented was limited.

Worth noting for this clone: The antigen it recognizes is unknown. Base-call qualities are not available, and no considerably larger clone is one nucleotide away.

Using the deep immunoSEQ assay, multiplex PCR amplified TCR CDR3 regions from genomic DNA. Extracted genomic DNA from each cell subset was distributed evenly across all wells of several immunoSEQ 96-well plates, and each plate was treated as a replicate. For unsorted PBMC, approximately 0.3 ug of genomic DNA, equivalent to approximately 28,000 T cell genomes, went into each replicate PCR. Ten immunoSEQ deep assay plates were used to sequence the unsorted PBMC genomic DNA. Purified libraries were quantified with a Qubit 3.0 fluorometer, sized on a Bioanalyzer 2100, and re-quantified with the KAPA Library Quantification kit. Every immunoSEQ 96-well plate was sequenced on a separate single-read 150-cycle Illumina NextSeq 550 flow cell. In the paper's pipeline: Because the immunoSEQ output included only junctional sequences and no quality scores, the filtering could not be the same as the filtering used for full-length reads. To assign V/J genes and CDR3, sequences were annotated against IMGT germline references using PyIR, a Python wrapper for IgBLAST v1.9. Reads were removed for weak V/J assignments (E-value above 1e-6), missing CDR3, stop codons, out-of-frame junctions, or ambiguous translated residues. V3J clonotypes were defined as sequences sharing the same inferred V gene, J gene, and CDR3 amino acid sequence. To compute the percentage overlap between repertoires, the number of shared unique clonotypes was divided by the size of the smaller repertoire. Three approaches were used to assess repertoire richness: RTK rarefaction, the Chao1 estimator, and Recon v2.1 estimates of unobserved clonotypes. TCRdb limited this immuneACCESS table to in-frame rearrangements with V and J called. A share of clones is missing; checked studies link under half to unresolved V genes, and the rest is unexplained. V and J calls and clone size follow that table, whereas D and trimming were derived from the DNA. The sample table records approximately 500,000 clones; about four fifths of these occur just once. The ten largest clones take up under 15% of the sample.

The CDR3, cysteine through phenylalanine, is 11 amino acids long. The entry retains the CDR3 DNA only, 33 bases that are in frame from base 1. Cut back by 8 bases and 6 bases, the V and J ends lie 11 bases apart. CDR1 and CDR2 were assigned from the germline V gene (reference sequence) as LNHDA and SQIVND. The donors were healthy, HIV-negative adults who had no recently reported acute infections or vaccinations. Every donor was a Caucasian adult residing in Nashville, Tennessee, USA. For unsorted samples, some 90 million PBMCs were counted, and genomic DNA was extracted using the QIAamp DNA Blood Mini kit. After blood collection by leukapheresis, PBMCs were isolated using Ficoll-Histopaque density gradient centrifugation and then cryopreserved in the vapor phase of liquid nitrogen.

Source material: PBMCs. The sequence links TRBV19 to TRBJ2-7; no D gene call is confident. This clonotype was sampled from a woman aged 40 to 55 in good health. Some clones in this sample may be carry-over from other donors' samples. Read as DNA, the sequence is TGTGCCAGTGGGTCAGCGTTCGAGCAGTACTTC. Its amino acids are CASGSAFEQYF.